This passage covers 16 T cell receptor beta chains from one sample sequenced in a study of cytomegalovirus exposure and HLA in healthy donors. The PCR had 60 Vbeta and 13 Jbeta primers. The method was immunoSEQ multiplex PCR; TCRdb's version includes in-frame clones alone and lacks a portion of them. Of around 64,000 clones in the sample, approximately 81% were seen once. The material sequenced was PBMCs. These receptors originate from a woman aged 25 to 39 in good health and CMV-seropositive.

The J gene is TRBJ2-3, the V gene TRBV7-2; the match to TRBD1 covers 8 bases. The V gene's germline CDR1 is SGHTA and CDR2 FQGNSA. The trim removed 5 bases at V and 2 bases at J, leaving 9 bases unmatched. The CDR3 consists of 16 residues. In DNA form, the CDR3 reads TGTGCCAGCAGCCCGACAGGGGCCCGACCCACAGATACGCAGTATTTT. Protein: CASSPTGARPTDTQYF.

This clone showed up just once. The chain carries TRBV5-1 and TRBJ2-5; D might be TRBD1 (6 bases). V lost 9 bases and J 3 bases, leaving 15 bases between the germline ends. The CDR3 covers 13 residues. Looked up from germline, CDR1 is SGHRS and CDR2 is YFSETQ. This chain's CDR3 is CATALQGEETQYF. Written as DNA, the CDR3 is TGCGCCACCGCATTACAGGGAGAAGAGACCCAGTACTTC.

The rearrangement uses TRBV4-1 and TRBJ2-1, with a tentative D call TRBD2 (6 bases). Germline V gene sequence: CDR1 MGHRA, CDR2 YSYEKL. V was pared by 0 bases and J by 0 bases, with 9 bases between. The CDR3 has 16 amino acids. CDR3: CASSQDLAISYNEQFF. In DNA form, the CDR3 reads TGCGCCAGCAGCCAAGATCTAGCGATCTCCTACAATGAGCAGTTCTTC.

This chain uses TRBV29-1 with TRBJ2-5; 7 bases are shared with TRBD2. In germline, CDR1 is SQVTM, CDR2 ANQGSEA. V shed 6 bases, J shed 4 bases, and the junction held 11 bases outside the gene matches. The CDR3 extends over 14 amino acids. CDR3 region: CSVEIRGLGETQYF. DNA for the CDR3: TGCAGCGTGGAGATCCGTGGACTAGGAGAGACCCAGTACTTC.

This clone has a handful of counts. The genes are TRBV10-3 and TRBJ1-3; the D is unclear. From germline, CDR1 is ENHRY and CDR2 SYGVKD. V lost 2 bases and J 4 bases, leaving 6 bases between the germline ends. The CDR3 totals 13 residues. The CDR3 DNA follows: TGTGCCATCAGTGAGACCGCGGGAAACACCATATATTTT. As protein: CAISETAGNTIYF.

This clone has a handful of counts. Here the CDR3 DNA reads TGTGCCAGCAGCCATCAAGCGCCTGAAGCTTTCTTT. Translation: CASSHQAPEAFF. The chain uses TRBV7-3 and TRBJ1-1; unclear D gene. Germline lookup yields CDR1 SGHTA and CDR2 FQGTGA. V lost 5 bases, J lost 6 bases, and 10 bases lay in between. This CDR3 region has 12 residues.

This clone has just one count. V and J are TRBV5-1 and TRBJ1-1; D is possibly TRBD1 (6 bases). This CDR3 has 14 residues. Germline V gene lookup returns CDR1 SGHRS and CDR2 YFSETQ. V was trimmed by 4 bases and J by 3 bases, leaving 13 bases between them. The CDR3, as DNA: TGCGCCAGCAGCCTTGGGGGGGGCTACACTGAAGCTTTCTTT. Its translation: CASSLGGGYTEAFF.

The V call is TRBV28, the J call TRBJ1-2, with D hard to call. The CDR3 loop spans 14 amino acids. The V end lost 2 bases, the J end lost 1 base, and 8 bases lay between the germline ends. Germline CDR1 is MDHEN and CDR2 is SYDVKM. The CDR3 coding sequence is TGTGCCAGCAGTTTAGACATAATTAACTATGGCTACACCTTC. Protein sequence: CASSLDIINYGYTF.

This sequence joins TRBV6-1 and TRBJ2-7, with TRBD1 as a possible D gene (5 bases). Trimming took 4 bases from V and 6 from J, leaving 19 bases between them. From germline, CDR1 is MNHNS and CDR2 SASEGT. CDR3 size: 15 residues. The CDR3 DNA sequence: TGTGCCAGCAGTGCAGCGTCCTCAAGTACAGGCGAGCAGTACTTC. Its translation is CASSAASSSTGEQYF.

This chain links TRBV15 with TRBJ1-2; D is unclear. CDR1 and CDR2 (germline): LNHNV, YYDKDF (reference sequence). The V and J ends lost 1 base and 8 bases respectively, with 11 bases between them. This CDR3 is 13 amino acids long. The CDR3 region has the DNA TGTGCCACCAGCAGAGGGGAAGGGAGGGGCTACACCTTC. Protein sequence: CATSRGEGRGYTF.

This clone was picked up one time. This rearrangement joins TRBV7-6 to TRBJ2-5; no firm D call. V was clipped by 0 bases and J by 5 bases, with 4 bases between them. This CDR3 comprises 12 residues. CDR1 is SGHVS, CDR2 FNYEAQ, per germline. This CDR3 reads CASSLAGETQYF. The CDR3, as DNA: TGTGCCAGCAGCTTAGCGGGCGAGACCCAGTACTTC.

The chain joins TRBV15 to TRBJ1-5, with 8 bases identical to TRBD1. The V segment lost 5 bases and the J segment 0 bases; nucleotides outside the gene matches: 24. This CDR3 has 22 amino acids. Germline values: CDR1 LNHNV, CDR2 YYDKDF (reference sequence). The CDR3 protein is CATSRRYAGGLSEINSNQPQHF. CDR3 DNA sequence: TGTGCCACCAGCCGACGATATGCAGGGGGCTTGAGTGAAATTAATAGCAATCAGCCCCAGCATTTT.

V gene TRBV12-5 combines with J gene TRBJ2-2, with 10 nucleotides matching TRBD2. CDR1 is LGHNT, CDR2 FRNRAP, per germline. This CDR3 comprises 19 residues. V shed 4 bases and J 1 base; nucleotides not matched to a gene: 12. The CDR3 reads CASGYLSASGSLNTGELFF. In DNA form, the CDR3 reads TGTGCTAGTGGTTACTTATCGGCTAGCGGGAGCCTGAACACCGGGGAGCTGTTTTTT.

This clone was observed a handful of times. The chain couples TRBV2 to TRBJ2-1; tentatively, D is TRBD2 (7 bases). V gave up 4 bases and J gave up 7 bases, with 14 bases separating them. The CDR3 is 14 residues long. Germline V gene lookup returns CDR1 SNHLY and CDR2 FYNNEI. The CDR3 is CASSGTRGGNEQFF. The CDR3, as DNA: TGTGCCAGCAGTGGGACTAGAGGGGGGAATGAGCAGTTCTTC.

The chain joins TRBV9 to TRBJ2-7; a possible D gene is TRBD1 (5 bases). V was pared by 3 bases and J by 6 bases, with 10 bases between. This CDR3 contains 12 residues. CDR1 and CDR2 from the germline V gene are SGDLS and YYNGEE. The CDR3 loop reads CASSAQGSEQYF. Here the CDR3 DNA reads TGTGCCAGCAGCGCGCAGGGTTCCGAGCAGTACTTC.

There are a few counts of this clone. V usage is TRBV7-9 and J usage is TRBJ1-3; 10 bases map to TRBD1. Trimming took 5 bases from V and 1 from J; bases not matched to a gene: 11. Per germline, CDR1 SEHNR and CDR2 FQNEAQ (reference sequence). CDR3 length: 18 residues. The CDR3 DNA reads TGTGCCAGCAGCCGCCGCGGGACAGGGGATTTATCTGGAAACACCATATATTTT. Its protein is CASSRRGTGDLSGNTIYF. Using reference TRBV7-9 and TRBJ1-3 for the parts outside the CDR3, the full variable domain is DTGVSQNPRHKITKRGQNVTFRCDPISEHNRLYWYRQTLGQGPEFLTYFQNEAQLEKSRLLSDRFSAERPKGSFSTLEIQRTEQGDSAMYLCASSRRGTGDLSGNTIYFGEGSWLTVV.